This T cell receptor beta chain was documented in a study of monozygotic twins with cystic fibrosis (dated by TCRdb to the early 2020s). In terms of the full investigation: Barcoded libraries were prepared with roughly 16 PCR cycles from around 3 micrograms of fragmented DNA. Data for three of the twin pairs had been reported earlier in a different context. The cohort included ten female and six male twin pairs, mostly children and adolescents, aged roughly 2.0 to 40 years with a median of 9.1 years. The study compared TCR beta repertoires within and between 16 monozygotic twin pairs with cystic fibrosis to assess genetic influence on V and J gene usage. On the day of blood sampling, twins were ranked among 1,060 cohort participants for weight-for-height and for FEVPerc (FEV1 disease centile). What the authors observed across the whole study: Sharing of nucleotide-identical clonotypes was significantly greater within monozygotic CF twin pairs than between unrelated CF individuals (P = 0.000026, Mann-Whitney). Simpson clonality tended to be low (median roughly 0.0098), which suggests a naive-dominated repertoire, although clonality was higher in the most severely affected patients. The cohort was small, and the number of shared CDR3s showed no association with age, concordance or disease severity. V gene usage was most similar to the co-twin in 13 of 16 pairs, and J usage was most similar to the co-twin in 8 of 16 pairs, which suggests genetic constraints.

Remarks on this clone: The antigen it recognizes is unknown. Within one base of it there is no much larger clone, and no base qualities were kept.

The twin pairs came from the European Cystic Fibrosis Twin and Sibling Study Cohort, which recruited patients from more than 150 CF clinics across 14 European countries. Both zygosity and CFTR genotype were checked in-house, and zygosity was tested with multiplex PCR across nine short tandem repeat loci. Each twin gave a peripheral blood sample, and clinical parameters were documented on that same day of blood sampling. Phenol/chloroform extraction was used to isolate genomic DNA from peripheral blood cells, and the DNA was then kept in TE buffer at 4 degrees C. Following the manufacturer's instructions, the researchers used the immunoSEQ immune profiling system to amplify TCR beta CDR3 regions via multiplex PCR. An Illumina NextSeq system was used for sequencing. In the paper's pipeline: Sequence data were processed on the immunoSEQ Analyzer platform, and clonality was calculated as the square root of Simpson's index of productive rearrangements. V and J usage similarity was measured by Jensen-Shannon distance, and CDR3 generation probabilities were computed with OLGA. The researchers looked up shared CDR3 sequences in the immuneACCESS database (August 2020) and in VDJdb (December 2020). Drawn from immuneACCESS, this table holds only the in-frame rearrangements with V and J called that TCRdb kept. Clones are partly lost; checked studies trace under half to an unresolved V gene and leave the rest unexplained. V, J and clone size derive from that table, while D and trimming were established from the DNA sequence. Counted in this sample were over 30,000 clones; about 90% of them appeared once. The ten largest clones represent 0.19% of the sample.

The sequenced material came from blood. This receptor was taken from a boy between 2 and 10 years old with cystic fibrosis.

At the DNA level, the sequence is TGTGCCAGCAGTGCCGGGGGGGACACAGATACGCAGTATTTT. Protein translation: CASSAGGDTDTQYF. This chain joins TRBV9 to TRBJ2-3; 8 central bases correspond to TRBD2. Reading the germline V gene gives CDR1 SGDLS and CDR2 YYNGEE. Trimmed from V: 5 bases; trimmed from J: 2 bases; junction bases lacking a gene match: 4. The CDR3 runs 14 residues from the cysteine to the phenylalanine. CDR3 DNA only is kept here, 42 bases in frame from base 1.